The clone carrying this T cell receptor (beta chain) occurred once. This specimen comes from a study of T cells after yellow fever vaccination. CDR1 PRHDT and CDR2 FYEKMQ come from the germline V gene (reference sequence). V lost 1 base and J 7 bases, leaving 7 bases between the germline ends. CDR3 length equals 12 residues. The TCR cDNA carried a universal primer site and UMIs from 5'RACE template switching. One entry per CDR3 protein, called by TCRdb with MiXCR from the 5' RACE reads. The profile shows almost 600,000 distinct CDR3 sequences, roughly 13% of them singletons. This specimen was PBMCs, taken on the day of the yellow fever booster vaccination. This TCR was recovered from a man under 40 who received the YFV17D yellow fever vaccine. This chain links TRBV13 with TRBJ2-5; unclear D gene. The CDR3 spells CASSLAEGTQYF. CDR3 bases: TGTGCCAGCAGCTTAGCCGAAGGGACCCAGTACTTC.